This T cell receptor (beta chain) came from a study of blood T cells in healthy people across ages. Next came a second PCR, run for about 6 to 12 cycles, which used a sample-barcoded 5' primer along with a J-beta primer mix. TCRdb itself ran the 5' RACE reads through MiXCR, one entry per CDR3 protein. Of about 670,000 distinct CDR3 sequences detected, around 52% appear once; the ten largest clones hold roughly 12%. On this clonotype itself: The antigen remains unidentified.

V lost 5 bases to trimming and J lost 3 bases, with 14 bases between them. The CDR3 runs 14 residues. Germline V CDR1 and CDR2: MNHNS, SASEGT. Whole-study findings and limits: Fewer expanded clones and more diversity marked long-lived versus aged donors. Roughly linear age-related decline in beta diversity appeared, significant by age around 42.

Sequenced: blood. The receptor was isolated from a woman older than 75 in good health. The chain uses TRBV6-1 and TRBJ2-7; either TRBD1 or TRBD2 may supply D (5 bases each). This CDR3 is CASSWDGSSYEQYF. As DNA, the CDR3 is TGTGCCAGCAGTTGGGACGGATCGAGCTACGAGCAGTACTTC.